This entry is about one T cell receptor beta chain. Its antigen is unknown. Measured with immunoSEQ multiplex PCR; TCRdb has only the in-frame clones, and not every one. The data contain under 80,000 clones, approximately 88% of them singletons. The record originates from a study of T cell responses to AZD1222 COVID-19 vaccine. Study background: Some second doses came at about 4 weeks and others at about 12 weeks; these were pooled.

CDR1 and CDR2 (germline): MDHEN, SYDVKM. The ends were cut back, 7 bases at V and 6 bases at J, with 21 bases in the middle. The CDR3 length is 15 residues. The study's findings and limits: Just a handful of AZD1222 recipients tested seropositive at baseline. Variant regions that are unmutated are reportedly the target of nearly half of spike-specific TCRs. The repertoires were collected only after the peak T cell response.

Sequencing was performed on peripheral blood, taken on day 0 of AZD1222 vaccination. The TCR comes from an adult in good health. The chain recombines TRBV28 with TRBJ1-2, with D perhaps matching TRBD1 (6 bases). The CDR3, as DNA: TGTGCCAGCACCAATGGGGGACAAGGCCTGAATGGCTACACCTTC. Residues: CASTNGGQGLNGYTF.